This T cell receptor beta chain stems from a study of blood T cell repertoires in COVID-19. Germline loops: CDR1 MNHNS, CDR2 SASEGT. V dropped 0 bases and J dropped 15; count of bases not matched to a gene: 8. The CDR3 runs to 14 residues. Sequenced by immunoSEQ multiplex PCR; TCRdb stores in-frame clones only, minus some. The sample records 250,000 to 300,000 clones, approximately 82% being singletons. The chain uses TRBV6-1 and TRBJ2-3; TRBD2 agrees at 11 bases. The sequencing input was peripheral blood. The receptor comes from a man in his sixties who had recovered from COVID-19. CDR3 nucleotides: TGTGCCAGCAGTGAAGCGCCTAGCGGGAGGCCGTGCTATTTT. Translation: CASSEAPSGRPCYF.